This is a list of T cell receptor beta chains from one sample in a study of T-cell reconstitution after alpha-beta-depleted transplantation in children. TCRdb analysed the PCR reads with MiXCR anew, one entry per CDR3 protein. The table has some 200,000 distinct CDR3 sequences, over 5.5% seen once. Sequences were derived from PBMCs from the stem cell graft donor, sampled from the stem cell graft. These receptors were obtained from a human donor who donated a stem cell graft to a child with Wiskott-Aldrich syndrome. Both conserved end residues are part of each CDR3. A D gene is named only where the DNA matches it firmly. Clone size appears in some rows only: once, few, many, or a class for an expanded clone.

j_call | clone_size | d_call | v_call | cdr3_nt | cdr3_aa
TRBJ2-6 | few | - | TRBV12-3/TRBV12-4 | TGTGCCAGCAGTTTGGGGGTCTCCCGCTCTGGGGCCAACGTCCTGACTTTC | CASSLGVSRSGANVLTF
TRBJ1-2 | - | - | TRBV3-1 | TGTGCCAGCGGGGGACCCGGCAATGGCTACACCTTC | CASGGPGNGYTF
TRBJ2-1 | - | - | TRBV29-1 | TGCAGCGTTGAAGATCTTGGAGGGCGCTACAATGAGCAGTTCTTC | CSVEDLGGRYNEQFF
TRBJ2-3 | many | - | TRBV6-2/TRBV6-3 | TGTGCCAGCCGTCGGGGGAGCCGCAATACGCAGTATTTT | CASRRGSRNTQYF
TRBJ1-5 | - | - | TRBV5-5 | TGTGCCAGCAGCTCTAGTACGGGGGGACCCAATCAGCCCCAGCATTTT | CASSSSTGGPNQPQHF
TRBJ2-5 | many | - | TRBV18 | TGTGCCAGCTCACCGTCCAGGGGAATACAGACCCAGTACTTC | CASSPSRGIQTQYF
TRBJ2-2 | - | - | TRBV18 | TGTGCCAGCTCACCACCGGTCGCCGGGGAGCTGTTTTTT | CASSPPVAGELFF
TRBJ1-1 | many | - | TRBV5-1 | TGCGCCAGCAGCGTCGACAGAGACACTGAAGCTTTCTTT | CASSVDRDTEAFF
TRBJ1-3 | - | - | TRBV5-1 | TGCGCCAGCACCGACCTGACTGGAAACACCATATATTTT | CASTDLTGNTIYF
TRBJ1-2 | many | TRBD1 | TRBV4-3 | TGCGCCAGCAGCCGAGTAGGGACAGGGACCAATGGCTACACCTTC | CASSRVGTGTNGYTF
TRBJ2-1 | many | - | TRBV12-3/TRBV12-4 | TGTGCCAGCAGTTCCCGAGAGGGATCCAACAATGAGCAGTTCTTC | CASSSREGSNNEQFF
TRBJ2-1 | - | - | TRBV24-1 | TGTGCCACCAGCCGGGACCGCAATGAGCAGTTCTTC | CATSRDRNEQFF
TRBJ1-1 | many | TRBD1 | TRBV29-1 | TGCAGCGTCGGCACCCCCGGGACAGGGGGCCTCACTGAAGCTTTCTTT | CSVGTPGTGGLTEAFF
TRBJ1-2 | many | - | TRBV6-2/TRBV6-3 | TGTGCCAGCGATTCGACAAAGGAGTGGATTTATGGCTACACCTTC | CASDSTKEWIYGYTF
TRBJ2-6 | - | TRBD1 | TRBV12-3/TRBV12-4 | TGTGCCAGCTGTCCTACACCGAGACAGGGTAGTGCTGGGGCCAACGTCCTGACTTTC | CASCPTPRQGSAGANVLTF
TRBJ2-2 | few | - | TRBV29-1 | TGCAGCGTTGCCGGGACATCAACCGGGGAGCTGTTTTTT | CSVAGTSTGELFF
TRBJ2-5 | - | - | TRBV5-1 | TGCGCCAGCAGCCCCGGGACGGAGGAGGAGACCCAGTACTTC | CASSPGTEEETQYF
TRBJ2-2 | many | TRBD2 | TRBV12-3/TRBV12-4 | TGTGCCAGCAGTCTCCAGGGGGGACTAGCGGGAGGCCGGACCGGGGAGCTGTTTTTT | CASSLQGGLAGGRTGELFF